A selection of T cell receptor beta chains follows, all from one sample in a study of response to subunit inactivated influenza vaccine. Using its own MiXCR run on the RT-PCR reads, TCRdb lists one record per CDR3 protein. The sample includes some 300,000 distinct CDR3 sequences, roughly 20% of them seen just once. Sample: PBMCs from blood, taken about 19 months after vaccination. The receptors stem from a man aged 45 to 75 who received an inactivated influenza vaccine. Both conserved end residues are part of each CDR3. Each record gives: D gene, clone size, J gene, V gene, CDR3 protein, CDR3 DNA. A D gene is named only where the DNA matches it firmly. Expanded clones get a size class; other rows say once, few or many, or leave the size out.

NA | NA | TRBJ1-2 | TRBV12-3/TRBV12-4 | CASKGGGARYGYTF | TGTGCCAGCAAAGGGGGGGGCGCACGGTATGGCTACACCTTC
NA | NA | TRBJ1-4 | TRBV30 | CAWSRGLRNEKLFF | TGTGCCTGGAGTCGGGGACTCCGGAATGAAAAACTGTTTTTT
TRBD2 | NA | TRBJ2-5 | TRBV2 | CASSEALGGAYQETQYF | TGTGCCAGCAGTGAAGCTCTCGGGGGGGCGTACCAAGAGACCCAGTACTTC
NA | few | TRBJ2-7 | TRBV28 | CASSLGLGAPYEQYF | TGTGCCAGCAGCCTAGGCTTGGGGGCCCCCTACGAGCAGTACTTC
NA | NA | TRBJ1-4 | TRBV12-3/TRBV12-4 | CASSFSRITNEKLFF | TGTGCCAGCAGTTTTAGCAGGATAACTAATGAAAAACTGTTTTTT
TRBD1 | NA | TRBJ1-2 | TRBV12-3/TRBV12-4 | CASRQGQDYGYTF | TGTGCCAGCAGACAGGGACAGGACTATGGCTACACCTTC
TRBD1 | NA | TRBJ2-5 | TRBV29-1 | CSVRAGGGETQYF | TGCAGCGTCCGAGCAGGGGGCGGGGAGACCCAGTACTTC
NA | few | TRBJ2-1 | TRBV6-2/TRBV6-3 | CASGPTAYNEQFF | TGTGCCAGCGGCCCCACCGCCTACAATGAGCAGTTCTTC
TRBD1 | NA | TRBJ1-4 | TRBV5-1 | CASRGGQGVKLFF | TGCGCCAGCCGCGGTGGACAGGGCGTAAAACTGTTTTTT
NA | NA | TRBJ1-2 | TRBV10-3 | CAISGYGKDYGYTF | TGTGCCATCAGTGGGTACGGGAAAGACTATGGCTACACCTTC
NA | few | TRBJ2-7 | TRBV29-1 | CSVDASYEQYF | TGCAGCGTCGATGCCTCCTACGAGCAGTACTTC
NA | NA | TRBJ2-3 | TRBV20-1 | CSGTLDTQYF | TGCAGTGGAACCTTGGATACGCAGTATTTT
NA | NA | TRBJ1-5 | TRBV7-2 | CASSFRGGQTQHF | TGTGCCAGCAGCTTTCGGGGGGGGCAGACCCAGCATTTT
NA | NA | TRBJ2-1 | TRBV5-6 | CASSRRQYNEQFF | TGTGCCAGCAGCAGACGACAGTACAATGAGCAGTTCTTC
NA | many | TRBJ1-6 | TRBV7-9 | CASSTWDSYNSPLHF | TGTGCCAGCAGCACCTGGGACTCCTATAATTCACCCCTCCACTTT
NA | many | TRBJ1-2 | TRBV6-1 | CASKQQGPESQNYGYTF | TGTGCCAGCAAACAACAGGGCCCGGAATCCCAAAACTATGGCTACACCTTC
NA | NA | TRBJ1-1 | TRBV9 | CASSVVFSGKTEAFF | TGTGCCAGCAGCGTAGTGTTTTCCGGGAAAACTGAAGCTTTCTTT